The source of this T cell receptor (beta chain) is a study of blood T cell repertoires in COVID-19. The wider study: COVID-19 samples collected from the United States, Italy and Spain covered acute and convalescent phases. PBMCs, B-cell-depleted T cells, or T cells provided the cDNA or gDNA that made up the material.

Per the authors' pipeline: How many nucleated cells were present was estimated from reference gene primer amplification. The method was immunoSEQ multiplex PCR; TCRdb's version includes in-frame clones alone and lacks a portion of them. The DNA was the basis for D and trimming; V, J and clone size are from that table. The data show about 59,000 clones, with over 75% seen just once and roughly 5.3% held by the top ten. The V and J ends lost 6 bases and 6 bases, in that order; junction bases with no gene match: 7. The length of the CDR3 is 14 residues. Germline CDR1 SGHKS, CDR2 YYEKEE (reference sequence). This clone showed up just once.

The V gene is TRBV5-5, the J gene TRBJ2-2; 8 bases are shared with TRBD2. The sample was peripheral blood. The sequence was collected from an elderly man in a cohort sampled during active COVID-19. The CDR3 bases are TGTGCCAGCAACCCGTACGGGGGGGCCGGGGAGCTGTTTTTT. It translates to CASNPYGGAGELFF.